These 30 T cell receptor beta chains came from one sample sequenced in a study of blood T cell repertoires in COVID-19. Sequencing was performed with immunoSEQ multiplex PCR; in TCRdb, only in-frame clones are kept and a portion is missing. The sample lists about 97,000 clones, over 80% seen once, with roughly 17% in the top ten. The sample consisted of peripheral blood. Receptor source: a man between 45 and 60 years old with acute or convalescent COVID-19.

V usage is TRBV7-8 and J usage is TRBJ1-2; 12 bases map to TRBD1. V trimming: 5 bases; J trimming: 2 bases; junction bases outside the gene matches: 9. Germline values: CDR1 SGHVS, CDR2 FQNEAQ. The CDR3 totals 17 residues. CDR3 in amino acids: CASSPVGQGAGNYGYTF. The CDR3 DNA reads as TGTGCCAGCAGCCCCGTGGGACAGGGGGCGGGAAACTATGGCTACACCTTC.

The chain has TRBV12-3 or TRBV12-4 and TRBJ1-2; D gene unclear. Trimming removed 1 base from V and 8 bases from J, with 8 bases in between. This CDR3 spans 12 amino acids. Here the CDR3 reads CASSLGQRGYTF. CDR3 DNA sequence: TGTGCCAGCAGTTTAGGTCAGCGGGGCTACACCTTC.

The CDR3 nucleotides are TGTGCCAGCGGAAAAACAGGGGGAGACGAGCAGTACTTC. Its protein is CASGKTGGDEQYF. The chain combines TRBV7-9 with TRBJ2-7; 8 bases line up with TRBD1. J lost 5 bases, V lost 8 bases, and 8 bases had no gene match. This CDR3 has 13 amino acids. Germline CDR1 reads SEHNR; CDR2 reads FQNEAQ (reference sequence).

The gene calls are TRBV6-6 and TRBJ1-6; D might be TRBD1 (6 bases). Germline CDR1 and CDR2: MNHNY and SVGAGI (reference sequence). This CDR3 is 15 amino acids long. Deletions cut 5 bases from V and 6 bases from J, with 14 bases between. The CDR3 region has the DNA TGTGCCAGCAGTAACCTCGGACAGCTTAATTCACCCCTCCACTTT. It is translated as CASSNLGQLNSPLHF.

The J gene is TRBJ1-1, the V gene TRBV2; D is unresolved. Between the trimmed V and J ends, which lost 6 bases and 3 bases, there was a span of 8 bases. CDR1 is SNHLY, CDR2 FYNNEI, per germline. The CDR3 is 12 amino acids. The CDR3 sequence: CASSLSYTEAFF. The DNA for the CDR3 is TGTGCCAGCAGCCTAAGCTACACTGAAGCTTTCTTT.

This clone appeared a single time. The chain couples TRBV13 to TRBJ2-7, with 7 bases fitting TRBD2. V was pared by 5 bases and J by 4 bases, with 11 bases of the junction left unmatched. The CDR3 is 15 amino acids. Per the germline V gene, CDR1 is PRHDT and CDR2 is FYEKMQ (reference sequence). CDR3 in amino acids: CASSRQGLGGYEQYF. DNA for the CDR3: TGTGCCAGCAGCCGCCAGGGACTCGGGGGGTACGAGCAGTACTTC.

CDR3 in amino acids: CASSPATGFHEQYF. CDR3 bases: TGTGCCAGCAGCCCTGCAACGGGGTTTCACGAGCAGTACTTC. The rearrangement joins TRBV3-1 (or the pseudogene TRBV3-2) to TRBJ2-7; tentative D call: TRBD2 (5 bases). V lost 4 bases and J 5 bases, leaving 15 bases between the germline ends. The CDR3 totals 14 residues. Germline V lookup: CDR1 LGHDT, CDR2 YNNKEL (reference sequence).

The V and J genes are TRBV29-1 and TRBJ2-7, with D perhaps matching TRBD1 (6 bases). The V gene lost 7 bases and the J gene lost 2 bases, with 15 bases spanning the gap. The CDR3 runs to 13 residues. Germline CDR1 reads SQVTM; CDR2 reads ANQGSEA. The CDR3 nucleotides read TGCAGCGCGGCCGGACAGTGGCCCTACGAGCAGTACTTC. It yields the protein CSAAGQWPYEQYF.

The chain links TRBV4-3 to TRBJ1-2, with 7 bases identical to TRBD1. Trimming at V came to 4 bases and at J to 5 bases, leaving 10 bases not matched to a gene. Germline V CDR1 and CDR2: LGHNA, YSLEER. The CDR3 consists of 15 residues. In nucleotides, the CDR3 is TGCGCCAGCAGCCCAATCCCCGGGACAGCATATGGCTACACCTTC. It is translated as CASSPIPGTAYGYTF.

The chain combines TRBV28 with TRBJ1-4; weak D call: TRBD1 (6 bases). The germline V gene has CDR1 MDHEN and CDR2 SYDVKM. This CDR3 has 15 amino acids. V gave up 11 bases and J gave up 8 bases, with 24 bases separating them. CDR3 bases: TGTGCCGCGGGGGGGCGGGCGGAAAGAGAGGAAAAACTGTTTTTT. Translated, it gives CAAGGRAEREEKLFF.

The J gene is TRBJ2-7, the V gene TRBV11-3, with 9 bases identical to TRBD2. This CDR3 region has 14 residues. V lost 1 base to trimming and J lost 7 bases; unmatched junction nucleotides: 5. The V gene's germline CDR1 is SGHNT and CDR2 YENEEA. The CDR3 loop is CASSLVALAGEQYF. CDR3 bases: TGTGCCAGCAGCTTAGTGGCGCTAGCGGGAGAGCAGTACTTC. The full variable domain, rest sourced from reference TRBV11-3 and TRBJ2-7, is EAGVVQSPRYKIIEKKQPVAFWCNPISGHNTLYWYLQNLGQGPELLIRYENEEAVDDSQLPKDRFSAERLKGVDSTLKIQPAELGDSAVYLCASSLVALAGEQYFGPGTRLTVT.

The rearrangement joins TRBV11-2 to TRBJ1-1; TRBD1 might be the D (5 bases). The germline V gene encodes CDR1 SGHAT and CDR2 FQNNGV. With 7 bases removed from V and 6 bases from J, the gap between germline ends came to 24 bases. This CDR3 has 16 amino acids. This CDR3 is CASTLSYRGPWPEAFF. In DNA form, the CDR3 reads TGTGCCAGCACTCTCAGCTATAGGGGCCCCTGGCCTGAAGCTTTCTTT. Combining the CDR3 with reference TRBV11-2 and TRBJ1-1 gives the whole variable domain EAGVAQSPRYKIIEKRQSVAFWCNPISGHATLYWYQQILGQGPKLLIQFQNNGVVDDSQLPKDRFSAERLKGVDSTLKIQPAKLEDSAVYLCASTLSYRGPWPEAFFGQGTRLTVV.

This chain uses TRBV6-5 with TRBJ2-7; D unresolved. V lost 6 bases, J lost 2 bases, and 11 bases lay in between. The V gene's germline CDR1 is MNHEY and CDR2 SVGAGI. The CDR3 contains 13 residues. The CDR3 spells CASSLGSAYEQYF. DNA for the CDR3: TGTGCCAGCAGCCTAGGTTCAGCCTACGAGCAGTACTTC.

This sequence joins TRBV9 and TRBJ1-2, with D unclear. V shed 5 bases and J shed 4 bases, with 15 bases lying between them. The CDR3 consists of 14 residues. Germline V gene sequence: CDR1 SGDLS, CDR2 YYNGEE. CDR3 region: CASREVAGFYGYTF. In DNA form, the CDR3 reads TGTGCCAGCAGGGAGGTGGCCGGGTTCTATGGCTACACCTTC. Full variable domain (rest looked up from reference TRBV9 and TRBJ1-2): DSGVTQTPKHLITATGQRVTLRCSPRSGDLSVYWYQQSLDQGLQFLIQYYNGEERAKGNILERFSAQQFPDLHSELNLSSLELGDSALYFCASREVAGFYGYTFGSGTRLTVV.

This rearrangement joins TRBV6-1 to TRBJ1-5; D is uncertain. The CDR3 runs to 15 residues. The germline V gene has CDR1 MNHNS and CDR2 SASEGT. Trimming left V 1 base short and J 7 bases short, with 14 bases between. Here the CDR3 reads CASSEVEGSRQPQHF. CDR3 in DNA: TGTGCCAGCAGTGAAGTTGAGGGTTCAAGGCAGCCCCAGCATTTT.

The chain couples TRBV10-1 to TRBJ2-3, with D maybe TRBD1 (5 bases). V lost 2 bases to trimming and J lost 5 bases, with 11 bases between them. The CDR3 length is 14 residues. The V gene's germline CDR1 is WNHNN and CDR2 SYGVQD (reference sequence). In DNA, the CDR3 is TGCGCCAGCAGTGAGGGGGCCCCGCAAGATACGCAGTATTTT. Translation: CASSEGAPQDTQYF.

The chain employs TRBV6-4 and TRBJ2-1; the match to TRBD2 covers 8 bases. The CDR3 extends over 16 amino acids. Germline V gene data show CDR1 as MRHNA and CDR2 as SNTAGT. V lost 6 bases to trimming and J lost 6 bases; unmatched junction nucleotides: 13. Here the CDR3 DNA reads TGTGCCAGCAGACCCGATGGAGCGGGGGACTCCAATGAGCAGTTCTTC. Translation: CASRPDGAGDSNEQFF.

The chain carries TRBV12-3 or TRBV12-4 and TRBJ2-5; 7 bases agree with TRBD1. J was trimmed by 4 bases and V by 5 bases; bases with no gene match: 4. The CDR3 runs to 13 residues. CDR3 residues: CASSQTGLETQYF. CDR3 DNA: TGTGCCAGCAGTCAGACAGGGTTAGAGACCCAGTACTTC.

The chain combines TRBV2 with TRBJ2-7; 8 bases are a match to TRBD1. J was trimmed by 4 bases and V by 3 bases; bases with no gene match: 8. The CDR3 is made up of 15 amino acids. Germline V gene sequence: CDR1 SNHLY, CDR2 FYNNEI. The DNA of the CDR3 is TGTGCCAGCAGTGAGTCGACAGGGGTGGGGTACGAGCAGTACTTC. Its protein is CASSESTGVGYEQYF.

This clone was seen a single time. V and J are TRBV18 and TRBJ1-6, with a possible D match to TRBD1 (6 bases). CDR1 and CDR2 (germline): KGHSH, LQKENI. The CDR3 sequence is 13 residues long. Trimming pared 8 bases from V and 7 bases from J, leaving 12 bases between. CDR3 nucleotide sequence: TGTGCCAGCAAACAGGGACACAATTCACCCCTCCACTTT. Protein sequence: CASKQGHNSPLHF.

The chain carries TRBV7-9 and TRBJ1-2; TRBD1 might be the D (6 bases). The CDR3 totals 16 residues. Deletions cut 4 bases from V and 4 bases from J, with 19 bases between. From germline, CDR1 is SEHNR and CDR2 FQNEAQ (reference sequence). This CDR3 is CASSSSGGQGIYGYTF. DNA of the CDR3: TGTGCCAGCAGCTCAAGTGGGGGCCAGGGGATCTATGGCTACACCTTC. Variable domain in full (rest from reference TRBV7-9 and TRBJ1-2): DTGVSQNPRHKITKRGQNVTFRCDPISEHNRLYWYRQTLGQGPEFLTYFQNEAQLEKSRLLSDRFSAERPKGSFSTLEIQRTEQGDSAMYLCASSSSGGQGIYGYTFGSGTRLTVV.

The V gene is TRBV4-2, the J gene TRBJ1-4; 8 positions match TRBD1. Germline V gene sequence: CDR1 LGHNA, CDR2 YNFKEQ. The CDR3 consists of 17 residues. V lost 1 base, J lost 1 base, and 5 bases stayed unmatched. The CDR3 coding sequence is TGTGCCAGCAGCCAAGGACCCGACAGGGGAACTAATGAAAAACTGTTTTTT. Translated: CASSQGPDRGTNEKLFF.

This clone was counted once. The chain carries TRBV6-5 and TRBJ1-4; D gene ambiguous. The CDR3 covers 14 residues. Germline V CDR1 and CDR2: MNHEY, SVGAGI. V was clipped by 7 bases and J by 10 bases, with 19 bases between them. As DNA, the CDR3 is TGTGCCAGCACCCCCCGGGGTTCTTTCGGAAAACTGTTTTTT. It codes for CASTPRGSFGKLFF.

This clone occurred a few times. The chain recombines TRBV19 with TRBJ1-1; possible D gene TRBD1, 5 bases. CDR3 length: 14 residues. Germline lookup yields CDR1 LNHDA and CDR2 SQIVND (reference sequence). Trimming removed 5 bases at V and 0 bases at J, with 10 bases between. This CDR3 reads CASSVPTVNTEAFF. The CDR3 DNA is TGTGCCAGTAGTGTACCGACAGTGAACACTGAAGCTTTCTTT.

V gene TRBV7-9 combines with J gene TRBJ1-6; possible D gene TRBD1, 5 bases. The CDR3 length is 16 residues. Germline V CDR1 and CDR2: SEHNR, FQNEAQ (reference sequence). V gave up 3 bases and J gave up 5 bases, with 14 bases separating them. CDR3 region: CASSLGGGWDNSPLHF. The CDR3 nucleotides are TGTGCCAGCAGCTTGGGGGGTGGCTGGGATAATTCACCCCTCCACTTT.

The chain recombines TRBV27 with TRBJ1-2, with 12 bases that match TRBD1. This CDR3 comprises 18 residues. Germline assignment: CDR1 MNHEY and CDR2 SMNVEV (reference sequence). With 6 bases clipped from V and 1 base from J, the junction kept 12 bases outside the gene matches. CDR3 sequence reads: CASSSFTGTGGFNYGYTF. DNA of the CDR3: TGTGCCAGCAGCAGTTTTACCGGGACAGGGGGCTTTAACTATGGCTACACCTTC.

This chain uses TRBV18 with TRBJ2-7; weak D call: TRBD2 (6 bases). The germline CDR1 and CDR2 sequences are KGHSH and LQKENI. V was cut by 4 bases and J by 6 bases, with 22 bases left in between. The CDR3 spans 16 residues. The CDR3 spells CASSRFGGVSSGEQYF. The CDR3 nucleotides read TGTGCCAGCTCACGCTTCGGCGGGGTGAGTAGCGGCGAGCAGTACTTC.

This rearrangement joins TRBV5-1 to TRBJ1-4; D is perhaps TRBD1 (5 bases). Germline lookup yields CDR1 SGHRS and CDR2 YFSETQ. The CDR3 contains 16 residues. V dropped 4 bases and J dropped 0 bases, with 13 bases sitting between them. CDR3 region: CASSAQGRATNEKLFF. CDR3 sequence (DNA): TGCGCCAGCAGCGCCCAGGGAAGGGCAACTAATGAAAAACTGTTTTTT.

This chain links TRBV7-9 with TRBJ1-3; perhaps TRBD1 as D (6 bases). Trimming took 5 bases from V and 11 from J, leaving 19 bases between them. Germline values: CDR1 SEHNR, CDR2 FQNEAQ (reference sequence). The CDR3 totals 14 residues. The CDR3 nucleotides are TGTGCCAGCAGCGAACGGACAACCGGGACATCCATATATTTT. It encodes CASSERTTGTSIYF.

V and J are TRBV6-5 and TRBJ1-5; 7 bases map to TRBD1. This CDR3 has 13 residues. Germline V gene lookup returns CDR1 MNHEY and CDR2 SVGAGI. The V segment lost 6 bases and the J segment 5 bases; nucleotides outside the gene matches: 4. The CDR3 sequence: CASRPTGYQPQHF. CDR3 in DNA: TGTGCCAGCAGGCCGACAGGGTATCAGCCCCAGCATTTT.